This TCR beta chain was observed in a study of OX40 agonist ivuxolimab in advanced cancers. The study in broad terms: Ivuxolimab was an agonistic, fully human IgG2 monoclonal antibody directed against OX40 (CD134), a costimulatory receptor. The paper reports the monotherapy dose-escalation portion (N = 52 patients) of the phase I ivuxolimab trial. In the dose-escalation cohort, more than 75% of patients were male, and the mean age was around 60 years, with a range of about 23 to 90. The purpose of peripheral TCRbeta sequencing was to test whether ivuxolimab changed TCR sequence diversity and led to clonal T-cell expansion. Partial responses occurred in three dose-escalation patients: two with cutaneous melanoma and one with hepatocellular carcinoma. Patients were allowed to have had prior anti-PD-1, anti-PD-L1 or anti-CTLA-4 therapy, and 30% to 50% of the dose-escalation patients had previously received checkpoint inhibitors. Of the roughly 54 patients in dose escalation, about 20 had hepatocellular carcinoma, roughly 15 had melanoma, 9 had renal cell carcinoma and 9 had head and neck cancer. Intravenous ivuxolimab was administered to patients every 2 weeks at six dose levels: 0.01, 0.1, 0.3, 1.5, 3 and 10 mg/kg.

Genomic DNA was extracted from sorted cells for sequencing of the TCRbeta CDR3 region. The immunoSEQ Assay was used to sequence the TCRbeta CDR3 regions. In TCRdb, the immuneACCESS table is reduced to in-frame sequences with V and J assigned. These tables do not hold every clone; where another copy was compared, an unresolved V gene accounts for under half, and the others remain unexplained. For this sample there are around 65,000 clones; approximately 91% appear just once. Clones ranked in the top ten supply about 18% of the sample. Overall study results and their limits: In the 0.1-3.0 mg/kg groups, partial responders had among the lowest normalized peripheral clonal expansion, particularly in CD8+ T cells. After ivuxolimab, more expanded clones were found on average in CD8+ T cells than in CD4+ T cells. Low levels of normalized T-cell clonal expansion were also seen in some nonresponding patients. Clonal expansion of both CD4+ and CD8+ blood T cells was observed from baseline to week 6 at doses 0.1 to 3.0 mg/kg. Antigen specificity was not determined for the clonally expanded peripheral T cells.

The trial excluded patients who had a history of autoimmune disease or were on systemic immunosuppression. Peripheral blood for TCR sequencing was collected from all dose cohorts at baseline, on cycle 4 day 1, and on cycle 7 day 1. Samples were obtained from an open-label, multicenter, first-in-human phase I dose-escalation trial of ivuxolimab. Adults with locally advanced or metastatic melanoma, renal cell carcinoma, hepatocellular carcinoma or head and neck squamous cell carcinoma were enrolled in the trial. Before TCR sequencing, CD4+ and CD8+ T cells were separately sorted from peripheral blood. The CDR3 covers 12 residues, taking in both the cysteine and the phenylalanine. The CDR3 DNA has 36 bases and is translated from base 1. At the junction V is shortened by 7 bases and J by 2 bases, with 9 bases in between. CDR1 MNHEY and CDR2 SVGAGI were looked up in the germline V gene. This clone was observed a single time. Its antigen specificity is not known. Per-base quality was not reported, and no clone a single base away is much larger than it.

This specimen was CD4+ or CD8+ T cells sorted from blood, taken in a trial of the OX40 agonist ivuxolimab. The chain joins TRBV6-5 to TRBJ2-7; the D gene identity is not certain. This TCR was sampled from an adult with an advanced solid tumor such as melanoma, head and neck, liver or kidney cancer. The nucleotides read TGTGCCAGCAATAACTCGACCTACGAGCAGTACTTC. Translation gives CASNNSTYEQYF.